This T cell receptor (beta chain) was profiled in a study of identical twins (dated by TCRdb to the mid-2010s). With respect to the entire study: The study deep-sequenced TCR alpha and beta repertoires from monozygotic twins, unrelated adults of various ages and cord blood to test whether fetal clonotypes persist. Replicate twin experiments were performed at different times using different library preparation protocols to rule out contamination. What the study reported, not specific to this receptor: Abundant cord blood beta clonotypes carried fewer insertions; young adult naive repertoires showed a weaker similar trend, while memory repertoires showed none. Recombination models systematically underestimated out-of-frame TCR alpha sharing in monozygotic twins but agreed with sharing between unrelated individuals. Zero-insertion analyses could be partly confounded by invariant T cells such as MAIT and iNKT, although diverse VJ usage argued against such confounding for most clonotypes. Compared with coincidental sharing between unrelated individuals, an excess of low generation-probability sequences was observed among out-of-frame TCR alpha sequences shared between twins. A weaker excess of twin sharing was found in beta out-of-frame sequences because the signal-to-noise ratio was lowered by fewer shared sequences. Because the same donors could not be followed over many years, the conclusions depended on cross-sectional statistical analysis.

There are a few counts of this clonotype. Its antigen target is currently unknown. No much larger clonotype is one base removed from it; base qualities were not supplied. From the germline V gene, CDR1 is SQVTM and CDR2 is ANQGSEA. Including the terminal cysteine and phenylalanine, the CDR3 comprises 11 residues. Left in the record is the CDR3 DNA by itself, 33 bases read in frame from the first base. Trimming removed 4 bases from V and 7 bases from J, leaving 10 bases between the germline ends. Library construction relied on 5' RACE. Sequencer: Illumina HiSeq 2000. A universal primer binding site was added through template switching, and the final cDNA carried a unique molecular identifier so that TCR cDNA molecules could be counted accurately. Specific primers in the conserved constant-segment region were used to synthesize first-strand cDNA for the TCR alpha and beta chains. To control for contamination, every cDNA library carried two barcodes: a SMART-Mk sample barcode plus Illumina barcodes. TruSeq adapter sequences along with Illumina sample barcodes were introduced in two successive PCR steps. The TCR alpha and beta cDNA libraries were sequenced on the Illumina HiSeq platform using custom primers. The paper's processing steps were these. MiGEC was used to process raw reads and extract unique molecular identifiers, and MiXCR was used to find CDR3 positions. For each individual, recombination models were inferred using an EM algorithm with the repgenHMM and IGoR tools. Shared clonotype analysis was performed with the tcR package in R, normalizing sharing by the product of cloneset sizes. Out-of-frame nonproductive sequences were analyzed to study raw recombination free of thymic and clonal selection effects. The public sequencing data were trimmed at Q25 with fastp and processed into clonotypes with MiXCR by TCRdb, which kept only in-frame beta chains. A single entry per CDR3 protein holds the most common genes and DNA from its merged rows. These V and J calls rely on TCRdb rather than the paper's analysis. The sample has around 510,000 distinct CDR3 sequences on record, around an eighth of them singletons. The leading ten clones occupy approximately 0.98% of the sample.

Every donor was a healthy Caucasian. Three pairs of female monozygotic twins, all aged roughly 18 to 29 years, made up the twin cohort. CD4+ and CD8+ T cell populations were isolated with positive isolation kits from Invitrogen. Separately, the same data were catalogued under a study of yellow fever vaccine responses in identical twins. As described in the second report: The authors reported that the T cell response to vaccination in identical twins appeared partly convergent and partly personalized. In the study, vaccine-responding T cell clones were precisely tracked in identical twins.

The sequence derives from a woman between 18 and 29 years old in good health. The rearrangement joined TRBV29-1 to TRBJ1-2; no D gene call is confident. The sequenced sample was CD4+ T cells sorted from blood. This receptor carries the CDR3 CSVADDSGYTF. The DNA is as follows: TGCAGCGTTGCGGACGACTCTGGCTACACCTTC.